One sample yielded the 29 T cell receptor beta chains listed below, sequenced in a study of blood T cell repertoires in COVID-19. Clones were read by immunoSEQ multiplex PCR, and TCRdb kept only the in-frame ones, dropping some. The sample gives about 89,000 clones, 80% of which show up once; roughly 21% is in the top ten. Sequenced material: peripheral blood. These receptors all come from a woman older than 75 with acute or convalescent COVID-19.

This clone was counted a few times. The gene calls are TRBV7-9 and TRBJ2-7, with 8 bases fitting TRBD1. Germline CDR1 SEHNR, CDR2 FQNEAQ (reference sequence). The length of the CDR3 is 14 residues. Trimming removed 7 bases from V and 2 bases from J; junction bases left unmatched: 7. This CDR3 reads CASTQTGVAYEQYF. CDR3 sequence (DNA): TGTGCCAGCACCCAGACAGGGGTCGCCTACGAGCAGTACTTC.

The chain employs TRBV24-1 and TRBJ1-6, with 8 bases lining up with TRBD1. Germline-derived CDR1 and CDR2 are KGHDR and SFDVKD. V trimming: 7 bases; J trimming: 0 bases; junction bases outside the gene matches: 1. This CDR3 has 15 amino acids. The CDR3 spells CATRDRDSYNSPLHF. CDR3 DNA sequence: TGTGCCACCAGGGACAGGGACTCCTATAATTCACCCCTCCACTTT.

The rearrangement uses TRBV5-4 and TRBJ1-1, with 12 bases aligning to TRBD1. The CDR3 consists of 16 residues. Germline values: CDR1 SGHNT, CDR2 YYREEE (reference sequence). J was trimmed by 4 bases and V by 4 bases; bases with no gene match: 8. Written as DNA, the CDR3 is TGTGCCAGCAGCCTAGGGACAGGGGGCTTGGGCACTGAAGCTTTCTTT. This encodes CASSLGTGGLGTEAFF.

The V and J genes are TRBV30 and TRBJ1-1; perhaps TRBD1 as D (5 bases). Trimming pared 2 bases from V and 0 bases from J, leaving 13 bases between. Germline CDR1 is GTSNPN and CDR2 is SVGIG (reference sequence). The CDR3 consists of 15 residues. The CDR3 region has the DNA TGTGCCTGGAGTCCGTGGGCAGGGTTGAACACTGAAGCTTTCTTT. The encoded protein is CAWSPWAGLNTEAFF. The whole variable domain, filled in from reference TRBV30 and TRBJ1-1, reads SQTIHQWPATLVQPVGSPLSLECTVEGTSNPNLYWYRQAAGRGLQLLFYSVGIGQISSEVPQNLSASRPQDRQFILSSKKLLLSDSGFYLCAWSPWAGLNTEAFFGQGTRLTVV.

This clone was observed a handful of times. The CDR3 bases are TGTGCCAGCAGGGGCTACCTCTACGAGCAGTACTTC. Protein: CASRGYLYEQYF. The J gene is TRBJ2-7, the V gene TRBV28; D is unresolved. The germline V gene has CDR1 MDHEN and CDR2 SYDVKM. The V end was cut by 6 bases, the J end by 3 bases, with 9 bases between. There are 12 residues in the CDR3. The full variable domain, its missing parts supplied by reference TRBV28 and TRBJ2-7, is DVKVTQSSRYLVKRTGEKVFLECVQDMDHENMFWYRQDPGLGLRLIYFSYDVKMKEKGDIPEGYSVSREKKERFSLILESASTNQTSMYLCASRGYLYEQYFGPGTRLTVT.

The chain uses TRBV2 and TRBJ1-6; 7 bases map to TRBD1. The CDR3 sequence is 13 residues long. Per the germline V gene, CDR1 is SNHLY and CDR2 is FYNNEI. With 8 bases clipped from V and 3 bases from J, the junction kept 1 base outside the gene matches. The chain's CDR3 is CASGTDYNSPLHF. CDR3 DNA: TGTGCCAGCGGGACAGACTATAATTCACCCCTCCACTTT.

This chain connects TRBV5-1 to TRBJ2-6; unclear D gene. The CDR3 has 16 amino acids. The V end was cut by 1 base, the J end by 4 bases, with 12 bases between. The V gene's germline CDR1 is SGHRS and CDR2 YFSETQ. DNA of the CDR3: TGCGCCAGCAGCTTGTTGCCTATATCCGGGGCCAACGTCCTGACTTTC. It codes for CASSLLPISGANVLTF.

This clone was counted only a few times. The chain links TRBV5-1 to TRBJ2-3; 12 bases agree with TRBD2. From germline, CDR1 is SGHRS and CDR2 YFSETQ. The CDR3 runs to 16 residues. J was trimmed by 4 bases and V by 4 bases; bases with no gene match: 7. This chain's CDR3 is CASSGETSGSADTQYF. CDR3 nucleotides: TGCGCCAGCAGCGGGGAGACTAGCGGGAGCGCAGATACGCAGTATTTT.

By sample share, this clone is medium-sized. This chain links TRBV3-1 (or the pseudogene TRBV3-2) with TRBJ1-2, with D possibly being TRBD1 (5 bases). This CDR3 spans 14 amino acids. CDR1 is LGHDT, CDR2 YNNKEL, per germline (reference sequence). The germline V and J ends were trimmed by 0 bases and 4 bases, with 9 bases remaining between them. CDR3 DNA sequence: TGTGCCAGCAGCCAAGAATCGGGGGTCTATGGCTACACCTTC. This codes for CASSQESGVYGYTF.

The J gene is TRBJ2-3, the V gene TRBV5-5; 10 nucleotides match TRBD2. The ends lost 2 bases at V and 2 bases at J; junction bases unmatched: 5. The germline V gene has CDR1 SGHKS and CDR2 YYEKEE (reference sequence). The CDR3 extends over 16 amino acids. CDR3 in amino acids: CASSFLAGDTTDTQYF. The CDR3 coding sequence is TGTGCCAGCAGCTTTCTAGCGGGAGACACCACAGATACGCAGTATTTT. Filled out from reference TRBV5-5 and TRBJ2-3, the complete variable domain reads DAGVTQSPTHLIKTRGQQVTLRCSPISGHKSVSWYQQVLGQGPQFIFQYYEKEERGRGNFPDRFSARQFPNYSSELNVNALLLGDSALYLCASSFLAGDTTDTQYFGPGTRLTVL.

This clone occurred once. This chain connects TRBV18 to TRBJ2-7; TRBD2 aligns across 10 bases. This CDR3 has 19 amino acids. The V segment lost 1 base and the J segment 3 bases; nucleotides outside the gene matches: 15. Germline CDR1 is KGHSH and CDR2 is LQKENI. In nucleotides, the CDR3 is TGTGCCAGCTCACCACTAGACAGGGCATCCGGACTAGCGGACTACGAGCAGTACTTC. The encoded protein is CASSPLDRASGLADYEQYF.

The chain has TRBV30 and TRBJ1-2, with D possibly matching TRBD1 (6 bases). Germline V gene lookup returns CDR1 GTSNPN and CDR2 SVGIG (reference sequence). V was pared by 4 bases and J by 5 bases, with 11 bases between. This CDR3 contains 12 residues. Here the CDR3 reads CAWTRQAYGYTF. CDR3 bases: TGTGCCTGGACTAGACAGGCATATGGCTACACCTTC.

This rearrangement joins TRBV10-3 to TRBJ2-5; 9 nucleotides align to TRBD1. Germline CDR1 and CDR2: ENHRY and SYGVKD. The CDR3 length is 15 residues. With V trimmed by 6 bases and J by 5 bases, 10 bases remained unmatched. CDR3 nucleotide sequence: TGTGCCATCAGCCCGGGACAGGGAAGAAGTGAGACCCAGTACTTC. This codes for CAISPGQGRSETQYF.

As concerns this clone: This CDR3 is also generated by other DNA sequences in the sample. The V gene is TRBV12-5, the J gene TRBJ2-2, with 7 bases identical to TRBD2. Germline V gives CDR1 LGHNT, CDR2 FRNRAP. The CDR3 loop spans 18 amino acids. V lost 5 bases, J lost 5 bases, and 17 bases stayed unmatched. The CDR3 DNA reads TGTGCTAGTGGTGGTTTATCGAGGGAGGGCCGCGGGACCGGGGAGCTGTTTTTT. Protein product: CASGGLSREGRGTGELFF.

The CDR3: CASFKQSITDTQYF. The CDR3 coding sequence is TGTGCCAGCTTTAAACAGAGCATCACAGATACGCAGTATTTT. The V call is TRBV18, the J call TRBJ2-3; D is ambiguous. The CDR3 loop spans 14 amino acids. The V and J ends lost 7 bases and 2 bases respectively, with 13 bases between them. Germline V lookup: CDR1 KGHSH, CDR2 LQKENI.

The chain is built from TRBV25-1 and TRBJ2-3; the match to TRBD2 covers 14 bases. The junction had 1 base not matched to a gene; V was cut back by 4 bases and J by 4 bases. CDR1 and CDR2 from the germline V gene are MGHDK and SYGVNS. CDR3 length equals 15 residues. Written as DNA, the CDR3 is TGTGCCAGCAGTGTGACTAGCGGGGGGGCAGATACGCAGTATTTT. It specifies CASSVTSGGADTQYF.

The chain joins TRBV7-9 to TRBJ1-4; tentative D call: TRBD1 (6 bases). The V gene's germline CDR1 is SEHNR and CDR2 FQNEAQ (reference sequence). The CDR3 totals 15 residues. Trimming left V 7 bases short and J 2 bases short, with 14 bases between. The CDR3 loop is CASTLGAPTNEKLFF. The CDR3 DNA sequence: TGTGCCAGCACCCTGGGGGCTCCTACTAATGAAAAACTGTTTTTT.

The chain has TRBV6-5 and TRBJ2-7; TRBD2 might be the D (5 bases). The germline V gene has CDR1 MNHEY and CDR2 SVGAGI. This CDR3 has 13 amino acids. V was pared by 6 bases and J by 4 bases, with 13 bases between. DNA of the CDR3: TGTGCCAGCAGGGGGAGACGGGCATACGAGCAGTACTTC. Protein sequence: CASRGRRAYEQYF.

CDR3 in amino acids: CASSPPGLAGPFHEQFF. The CDR3 bases are TGTGCCAGCTCACCACCGGGACTAGCGGGCCCATTCCATGAGCAGTTCTTC. The chain has TRBV18 and TRBJ2-1; 12 bases are a match to TRBD2. The CDR3 has 17 residues. The germline gives CDR1 KGHSH, CDR2 LQKENI. V shed 0 bases, J shed 8 bases, and the junction held 8 bases outside the gene matches.

The count of this clone is one. CDR3 nucleotides: TGTGCCAGCAGCCTGGGACAGGCGGTAGGAAACACCATATATTTT. Translated: CASSLGQAVGNTIYF. The chain joins TRBV3-1 (or the pseudogene TRBV3-2) to TRBJ1-3, with 8 nucleotides matching TRBD1. V trimming: 4 bases; J trimming: 4 bases; junction bases outside the gene matches: 6. This CDR3 has 15 amino acids. Germline V gives CDR1 LGHDT, CDR2 YNNKEL (reference sequence).

This chain uses TRBV7-2 with TRBJ2-1; 12 bases map to TRBD2. This CDR3 is built from 16 residues. Losses at the gene ends were 5 bases for V and 10 bases for J; bases not matched to a gene: 12. The germline V gene has CDR1 SGHTA and CDR2 FQGNSA. Here the CDR3 DNA reads TGTGCCAGCAGCATACGACTAGCGGGGGCCCCGGGGGAGCAGTTCTTC. It is translated as CASSIRLAGAPGEQFF.

This chain uses TRBV7-8 with TRBJ2-7; D is undetermined. In germline, CDR1 is SGHVS, CDR2 FQNEAQ. V lost 2 bases and J 3 bases, leaving 8 bases between the germline ends. The CDR3 totals 13 residues. The DNA of the CDR3 is TGTGCCAGCAGCTTAATACAGCTCTACGAGCAGTACTTC. It is translated as CASSLIQLYEQYF. The full variable domain, in which reference TRBV7-8 and TRBJ2-7 provide the parts outside the CDR3, is GAGVSQSPRYKVAKRGQDVALRCDPISGHVSLFWYQQALGQGPEFLTYFQNEAQLDKSGLPSDRFFAERPEGSVSTLKIQRTQQEDSAVYLCASSLIQLYEQYFGPGTRLTVT.

The chain carries TRBV2 and TRBJ1-3; no firm D call. Trimming left V 0 bases short and J 4 bases short, with 7 bases between. Germline V lookup: CDR1 SNHLY, CDR2 FYNNEI. This CDR3 has 14 amino acids. The CDR3 sequence: CASSEALRGNTIYF. DNA for the CDR3: TGTGCCAGCAGTGAAGCGCTTCGGGGAAACACCATATATTTT.

J is TRBJ2-2 and V is TRBV2; a weak D match, TRBD1 (5 bases). The CDR3 spans 12 residues. V dropped 6 bases and J dropped 8 bases, with 10 bases sitting between them. Germline CDR1 is SNHLY and CDR2 is FYNNEI. The CDR3 sequence is CASRKYRGELFF. In DNA, the CDR3 is TGTGCCAGCAGAAAATACAGGGGGGAGCTGTTTTTT.

Comment on this clone: The junction shows a germline mismatch at one end, possibly a read error. The chain combines TRBV2 with TRBJ1-2; D remains ambiguous. Per germline, CDR1 SNHLY and CDR2 FYNNEI. The CDR3 consists of 14 residues. The CDR3 sequence: CTSSEMAGINGYTF. For the CDR3, the DNA is TGTACCAGCAGTGAAATGGCGGGGATTAATGGCTACACCTTC.

The chain joins TRBV5-5 to TRBJ1-4, with D tentatively TRBD1 (6 bases). The CDR3 is made up of 15 amino acids. The V end was cut by 2 bases, the J end by 5 bases, with 13 bases between. Germline-derived CDR1 and CDR2 are SGHKS and YYEKEE (reference sequence). The CDR3: CASSLGTGLNEKLFF. CDR3 DNA: TGTGCCAGCAGCTTAGGAACAGGGTTGAATGAAAAACTGTTTTTT. Full variable domain (rest looked up from reference TRBV5-5 and TRBJ1-4): DAGVTQSPTHLIKTRGQQVTLRCSPISGHKSVSWYQQVLGQGPQFIFQYYEKEERGRGNFPDRFSARQFPNYSSELNVNALLLGDSALYLCASSLGTGLNEKLFFGSGTQLSVL.

The gene calls are TRBV6-5 and TRBJ1-3; D may be TRBD1 (6 bases). Trimming took off 6 bases at V and 2 bases at J, with 11 bases between the two ends. Looked up from germline, CDR1 is MNHEY and CDR2 is SVGAGI. This CDR3 has 14 residues. The chain's CDR3 is CASSSDRTGNTIYF. The CDR3 DNA follows: TGTGCCAGCAGCTCAGACAGGACTGGAAACACCATATATTTT.

The CDR3 nucleotides are TGTGCCAGTAGTGTCGACCGGGGCAATGAGCAGTTCTTC. Its translation is CASSVDRGNEQFF. The genes are TRBV19 and TRBJ2-1; possibly TRBD2 for D (5 bases). Trimming cost V 5 bases and J 6 bases, with 11 bases left between them. Germline CDR1 and CDR2: LNHDA and SQIVND (reference sequence). CDR3 length equals 13 residues.

The chain links TRBV9 to TRBJ2-7, with 9 bases lining up with TRBD1. V gave up 0 bases and J gave up 6 bases; unmatched junction bases: 4. The CDR3 sequence is 14 residues long. In germline, CDR1 is SGDLS, CDR2 YYNGEE. CDR3 protein: CASSVVVTGGEQYF. The CDR3, as DNA: TGTGCCAGCAGCGTAGTCGTGACAGGGGGCGAGCAGTACTTC. The complete variable domain, with remaining parts taken from reference TRBV9 and TRBJ2-7, reads DSGVTQTPKHLITATGQRVTLRCSPRSGDLSVYWYQQSLDQGLQFLIQYYNGEERAKGNILERFSAQQFPDLHSELNLSSLELGDSALYFCASSVVVTGGEQYFGPGTRLTVT.